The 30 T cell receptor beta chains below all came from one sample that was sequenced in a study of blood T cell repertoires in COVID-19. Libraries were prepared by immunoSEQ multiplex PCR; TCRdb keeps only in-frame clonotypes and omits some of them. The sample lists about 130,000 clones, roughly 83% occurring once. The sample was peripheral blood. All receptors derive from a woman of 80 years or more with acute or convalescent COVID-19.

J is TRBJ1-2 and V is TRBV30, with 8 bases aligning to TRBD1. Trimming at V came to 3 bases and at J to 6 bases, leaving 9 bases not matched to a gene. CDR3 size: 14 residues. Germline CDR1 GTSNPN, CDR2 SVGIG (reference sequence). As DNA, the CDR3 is TGTGCCTGGAGGCGCGTTGGACAGGGAGATGGCTACACCTTC. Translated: CAWRRVGQGDGYTF.

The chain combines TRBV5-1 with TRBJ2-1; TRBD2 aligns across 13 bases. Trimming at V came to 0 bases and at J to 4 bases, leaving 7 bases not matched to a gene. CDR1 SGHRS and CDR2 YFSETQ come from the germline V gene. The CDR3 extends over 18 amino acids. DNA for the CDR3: TGCGCCAGCAGCTTGGGGAGGACTAGCGGGGGCCTTTACAATGAGCAGTTCTTC. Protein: CASSLGRTSGGLYNEQFF.

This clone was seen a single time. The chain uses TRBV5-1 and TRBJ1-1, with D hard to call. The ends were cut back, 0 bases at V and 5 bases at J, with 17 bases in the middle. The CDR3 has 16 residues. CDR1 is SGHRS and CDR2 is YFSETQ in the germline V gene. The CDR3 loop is CASSLGPGSIGTEAFF. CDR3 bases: TGCGCCAGCAGCTTGGGGCCGGGGTCCATTGGGACTGAAGCTTTCTTT.

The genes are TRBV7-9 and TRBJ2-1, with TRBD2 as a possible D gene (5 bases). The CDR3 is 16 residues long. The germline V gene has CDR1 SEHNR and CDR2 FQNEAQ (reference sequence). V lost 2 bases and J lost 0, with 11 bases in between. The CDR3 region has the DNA TGTGCCAGCAGCTTACTGACGGGGAACTCCTACAATGAGCAGTTCTTC. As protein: CASSLLTGNSYNEQFF.

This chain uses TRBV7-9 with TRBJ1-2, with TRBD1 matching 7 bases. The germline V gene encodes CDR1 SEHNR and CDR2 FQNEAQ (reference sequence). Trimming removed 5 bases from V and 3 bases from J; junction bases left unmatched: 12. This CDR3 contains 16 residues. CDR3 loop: CASSHLSGQRHYGYTF. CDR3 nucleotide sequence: TGTGCCAGCAGCCACCTATCGGGACAGAGGCACTATGGCTACACCTTC.

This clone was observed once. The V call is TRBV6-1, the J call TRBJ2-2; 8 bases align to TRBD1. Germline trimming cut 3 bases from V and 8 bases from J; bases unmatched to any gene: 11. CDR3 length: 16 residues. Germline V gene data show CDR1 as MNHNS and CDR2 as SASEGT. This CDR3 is CASSDLGRGRVGELFF. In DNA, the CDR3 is TGTGCCAGCAGTGATCTTGGCAGGGGGCGAGTGGGGGAGCTGTTTTTT.

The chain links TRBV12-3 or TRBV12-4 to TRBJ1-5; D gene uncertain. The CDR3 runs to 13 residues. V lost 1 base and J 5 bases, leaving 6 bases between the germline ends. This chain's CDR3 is CASSLGGDQPQHF. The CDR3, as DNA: TGTGCCAGCAGTTTAGGGGGAGATCAGCCCCAGCATTTT.

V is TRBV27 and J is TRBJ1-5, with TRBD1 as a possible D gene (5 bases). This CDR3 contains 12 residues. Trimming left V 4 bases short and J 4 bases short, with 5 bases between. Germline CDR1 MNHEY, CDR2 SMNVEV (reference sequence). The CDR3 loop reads CASSSGNQPQHF. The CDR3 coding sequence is TGTGCCAGCAGTTCAGGGAATCAGCCCCAGCATTTT.

The CDR3 DNA follows: TGTGCCAGCAGTTTTGGCGGAACAGGGGGCGGGGAGACCCAGTACTTC. The encoded protein is CASSFGGTGGGETQYF. The gene calls are TRBV27 and TRBJ2-5; 9 nucleotides agree with TRBD1. The V gene end was trimmed by 3 bases and the J gene end by 5 bases; junction bases not matched to a gene: 10. This CDR3 comprises 16 residues. The germline V gene has CDR1 MNHEY and CDR2 SMNVEV (reference sequence).

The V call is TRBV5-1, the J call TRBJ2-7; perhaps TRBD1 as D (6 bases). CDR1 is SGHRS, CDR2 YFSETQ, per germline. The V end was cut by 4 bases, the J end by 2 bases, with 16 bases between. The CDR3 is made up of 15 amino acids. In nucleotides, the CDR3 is TGCGCCAGCAGCATCGGACAGCTTTCCCCCTACGAGCAGTACTTC. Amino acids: CASSIGQLSPYEQYF.

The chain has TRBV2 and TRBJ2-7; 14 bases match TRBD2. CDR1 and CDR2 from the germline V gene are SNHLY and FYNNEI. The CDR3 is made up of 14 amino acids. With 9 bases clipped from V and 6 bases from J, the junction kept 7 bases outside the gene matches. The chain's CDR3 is CASQETSGGVEQYF. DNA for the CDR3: TGTGCCAGTCAAGAGACTAGCGGGGGGGTCGAGCAGTACTTC.

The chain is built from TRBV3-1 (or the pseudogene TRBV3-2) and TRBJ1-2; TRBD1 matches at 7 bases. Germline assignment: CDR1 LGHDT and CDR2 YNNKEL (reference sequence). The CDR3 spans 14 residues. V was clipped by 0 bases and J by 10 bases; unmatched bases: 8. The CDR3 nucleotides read TGTGCCAGCAGCCAAGAAGACAGGGCGCCGGTCTACACCTTC. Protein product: CASSQEDRAPVYTF.

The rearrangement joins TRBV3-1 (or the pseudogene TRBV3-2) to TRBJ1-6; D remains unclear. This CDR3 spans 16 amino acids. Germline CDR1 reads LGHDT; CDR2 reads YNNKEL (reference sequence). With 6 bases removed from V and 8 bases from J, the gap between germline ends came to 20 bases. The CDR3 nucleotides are TGTGCCAGCAGACCCAAGAACGACGGAGGCTATTCACCCCTCCACTTT. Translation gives CASRPKNDGGYSPLHF.

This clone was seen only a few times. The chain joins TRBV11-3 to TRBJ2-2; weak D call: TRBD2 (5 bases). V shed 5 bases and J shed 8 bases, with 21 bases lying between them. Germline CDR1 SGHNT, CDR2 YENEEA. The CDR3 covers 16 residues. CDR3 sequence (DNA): TGTGCCAGCAGCCCTCAGGCGGGCGCCTCGGGAGGGGAGCTGTTTTTT. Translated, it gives CASSPQAGASGGELFF. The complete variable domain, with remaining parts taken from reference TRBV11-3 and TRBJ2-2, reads EAGVVQSPRYKIIEKKQPVAFWCNPISGHNTLYWYLQNLGQGPELLIRYENEEAVDDSQLPKDRFSAERLKGVDSTLKIQPAELGDSAVYLCASSPQAGASGGELFFGEGSRLTVL.

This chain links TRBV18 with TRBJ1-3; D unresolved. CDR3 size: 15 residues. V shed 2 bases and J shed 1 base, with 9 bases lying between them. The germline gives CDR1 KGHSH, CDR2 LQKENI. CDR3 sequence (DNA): TGTGCCAGCTCACCATCACTTAATTCTGGAAACACCATATATTTT. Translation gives CASSPSLNSGNTIYF. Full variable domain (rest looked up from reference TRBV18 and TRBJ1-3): NAGVMQNPRHLVRRRGQEARLRCSPMKGHSHVYWYRQLPEEGLKFMVYLQKENIIDESGMPKERFSAEFPKEGPSILRIQQVVRGDSAAYFCASSPSLNSGNTIYFGEGSWLTVV.

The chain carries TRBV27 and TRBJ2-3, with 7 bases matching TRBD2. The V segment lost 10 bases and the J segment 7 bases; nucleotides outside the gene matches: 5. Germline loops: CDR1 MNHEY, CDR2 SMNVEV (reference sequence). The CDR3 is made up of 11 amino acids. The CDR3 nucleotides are TGTGCCACCCACGGGACTAATACGCAGTATTTT. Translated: CATHGTNTQYF.

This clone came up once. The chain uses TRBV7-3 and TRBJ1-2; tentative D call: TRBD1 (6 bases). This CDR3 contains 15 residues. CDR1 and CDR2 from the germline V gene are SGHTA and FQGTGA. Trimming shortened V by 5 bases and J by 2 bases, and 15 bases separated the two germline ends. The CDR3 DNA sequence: TGTGCCAGCAGCCCCAGGGGAGGGGTGAACTATGGCTACACCTTC. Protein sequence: CASSPRGGVNYGYTF.

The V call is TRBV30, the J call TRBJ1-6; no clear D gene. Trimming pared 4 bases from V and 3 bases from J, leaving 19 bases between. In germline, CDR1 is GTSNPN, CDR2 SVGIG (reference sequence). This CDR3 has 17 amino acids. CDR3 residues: CAWKNEWASGYNSPLHF. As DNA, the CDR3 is TGTGCCTGGAAGAACGAATGGGCTAGCGGCTATAATTCACCCCTCCACTTT.

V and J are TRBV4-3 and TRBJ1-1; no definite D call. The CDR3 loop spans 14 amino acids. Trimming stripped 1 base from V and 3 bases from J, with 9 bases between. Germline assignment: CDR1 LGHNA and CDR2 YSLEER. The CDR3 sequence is CASSQVGGYTEAFF. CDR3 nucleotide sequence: TGCGCCAGCAGCCAAGTTGGCGGGTACACTGAAGCTTTCTTT.

This CDR3 is CASTPGLAGGPFTGELFF. CDR3 DNA: TGTGCCAGCACCCCGGGACTAGCGGGGGGGCCTTTCACCGGGGAGCTGTTTTTT. The chain is built from TRBV5-4 and TRBJ2-2; 16 bases agree with TRBD2. Trimming took 6 bases from V and 4 from J; bases not matched to a gene: 9. CDR1 is SGHNT, CDR2 YYREEE, per germline (reference sequence). This CDR3 is built from 18 residues.

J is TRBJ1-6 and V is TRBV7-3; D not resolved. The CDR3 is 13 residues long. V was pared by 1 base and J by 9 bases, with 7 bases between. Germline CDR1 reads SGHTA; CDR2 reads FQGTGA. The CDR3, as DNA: TGTGCCAGCAGCTTAAATCCCCTTTCACCCCTCCACTTT. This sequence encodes CASSLNPLSPLHF.

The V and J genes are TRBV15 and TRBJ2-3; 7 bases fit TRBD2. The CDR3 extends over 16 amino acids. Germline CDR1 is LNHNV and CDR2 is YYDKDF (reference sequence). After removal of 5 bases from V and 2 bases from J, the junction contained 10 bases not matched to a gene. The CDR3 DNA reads TGTGCCACCAGCGCATCCGGGACTACCTACACAGATACGCAGTATTTT. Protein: CATSASGTTYTDTQYF. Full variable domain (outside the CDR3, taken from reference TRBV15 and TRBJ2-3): DAMVIQNPRYQVTQFGKPVTLSCSQTLNHNVMYWYQQKSSQAPKLLFHYYDKDFNNEADTPDNFQSRRPNTSFCFLDIRSPGLGDTAMYLCATSASGTTYTDTQYFGPGTRLTVL.

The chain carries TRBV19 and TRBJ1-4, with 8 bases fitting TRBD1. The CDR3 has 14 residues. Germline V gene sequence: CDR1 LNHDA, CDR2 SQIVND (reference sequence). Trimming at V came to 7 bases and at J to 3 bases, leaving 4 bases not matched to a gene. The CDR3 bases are TGTGCCAGTACCCCGGGACAGGCTAATGAAAAACTGTTTTTT. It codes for CASTPGQANEKLFF.

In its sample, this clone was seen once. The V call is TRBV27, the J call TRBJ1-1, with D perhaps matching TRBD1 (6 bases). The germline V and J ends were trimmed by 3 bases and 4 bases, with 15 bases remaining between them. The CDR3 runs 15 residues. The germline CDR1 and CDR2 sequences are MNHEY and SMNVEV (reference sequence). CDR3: CASSFLYRDSTEAFF. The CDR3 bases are TGTGCCAGCAGTTTCCTATACAGGGATAGCACTGAAGCTTTCTTT.

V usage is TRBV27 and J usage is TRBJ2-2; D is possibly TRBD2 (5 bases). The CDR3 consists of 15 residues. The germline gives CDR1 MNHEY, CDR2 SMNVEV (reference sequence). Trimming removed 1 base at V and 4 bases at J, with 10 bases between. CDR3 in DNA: TGTGCCAGCAGTTTATTTTTCGAGGGCACCGGGGAGCTGTTTTTT. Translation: CASSLFFEGTGELFF.

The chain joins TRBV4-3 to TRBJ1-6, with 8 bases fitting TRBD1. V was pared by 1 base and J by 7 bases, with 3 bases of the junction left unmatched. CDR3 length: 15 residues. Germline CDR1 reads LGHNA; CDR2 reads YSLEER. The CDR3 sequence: CASSQVRDRNSPLHF. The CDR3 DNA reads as TGCGCCAGCAGCCAAGTCAGGGACAGGAATTCACCCCTCCACTTT.

The CDR3 DNA follows: TGCGCCAGCAGACCCGGGACAGACAATGGGGCCCAGCATTTT. It codes for CASRPGTDNGAQHF. V gene TRBV4-1 combines with J gene TRBJ1-5; 7 positions agree with TRBD1. V lost 6 bases to trimming and J lost 11 bases; unmatched junction nucleotides: 13. Germline CDR1 reads MGHRA; CDR2 reads YSYEKL. CDR3 size: 14 residues.

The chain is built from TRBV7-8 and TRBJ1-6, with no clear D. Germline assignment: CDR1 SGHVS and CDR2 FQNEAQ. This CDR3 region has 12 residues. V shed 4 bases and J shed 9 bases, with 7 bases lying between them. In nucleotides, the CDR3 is TGTGCCAGCAGCTCGATTAGTTCACCCCTCCACTTT. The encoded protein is CASSSISSPLHF.

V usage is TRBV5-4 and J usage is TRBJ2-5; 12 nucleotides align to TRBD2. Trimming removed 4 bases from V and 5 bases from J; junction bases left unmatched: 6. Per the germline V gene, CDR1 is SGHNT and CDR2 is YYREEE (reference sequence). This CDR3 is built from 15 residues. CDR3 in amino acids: CASSRTSGEGETQYF. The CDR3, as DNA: TGTGCCAGCAGCCGGACTAGCGGGGAGGGCGAGACCCAGTACTTC.

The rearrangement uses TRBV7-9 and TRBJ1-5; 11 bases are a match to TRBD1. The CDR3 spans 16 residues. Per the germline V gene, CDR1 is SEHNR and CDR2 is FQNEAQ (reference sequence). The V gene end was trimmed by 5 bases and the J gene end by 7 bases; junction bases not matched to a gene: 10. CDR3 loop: CASSPSTDRGHQPQHF. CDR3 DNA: TGTGCCAGCAGCCCCTCCACGGACAGGGGGCACCAGCCCCAGCATTTT. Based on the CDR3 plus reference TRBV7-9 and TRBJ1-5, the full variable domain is DTGVSQNPRHKITKRGQNVTFRCDPISEHNRLYWYRQTLGQGPEFLTYFQNEAQLEKSRLLSDRFSAERPKGSFSTLEIQRTEQGDSAMYLCASSPSTDRGHQPQHFGDGTRLSIL.